The rows below give T cell receptor beta chains drawn from one sample of a study of multiple sclerosis patients with progressive multifocal leukoencephalopathy. Produced via immunoSEQ multiplex PCR; TCRdb's table is partial and in-frame only. The table records approximately 35,000 clones, about 90% of them present only once. This specimen was PBMCs, taken from a patient treated with natalizumab. The source of these receptors is a human donor with progressive multifocal leukoencephalopathy. Each CDR3 is given with its conserved first and last residue. Each record gives: D gene, V gene, clone size, J gene, CDR3 protein, CDR3 DNA. The D gene is left open where the match is weak. Rows give clone size only sometimes, using once, few, many, or a class for an expanded clone.

TRBD2,TRBV10-3,NA,TRBJ2-5,CAISERSSGSQETQYF,TGTGCCATCAGTGAGCGGTCAAGCGGGAGCCAAGAGACCCAGTACTTC
NA,TRBV15,NA,TRBJ2-7,CATSRGGTVYEQYF,TGTGCCACCAGTCGTGGCGGGACTGTCTACGAGCAGTACTTC
NA,TRBV9,NA,TRBJ1-2,CASSPRQAPLDGYTF,TGTGCCAGCAGCCCACGACAGGCCCCTCTCGATGGCTACACCTTC
NA,TRBV15,once,TRBJ2-5,CATSRDQMEETQYF,TGTGCCACCAGCAGAGATCAAATGGAAGAGACCCAGTACTTC
TRBD2,TRBV7-2,NA,TRBJ2-7,CASSQTSGSHEQYF,TGTGCCAGCAGCCAGACTAGCGGGAGCCACGAGCAGTACTTC
TRBD2,TRBV7-8,NA,TRBJ2-3,CAGRPSGDTQYF,TGTGCGGGGCGGCCTAGCGGAGATACGCAGTATTTT
NA,TRBV6-1,NA,TRBJ1-2,CASSRVAYGYTF,TGTGCCAGCAGTAGGGTCGCTTATGGCTACACCTTC
NA,TRBV2,NA,TRBJ2-1,CASKRTADYNEQFF,TGTGCCAGCAAGCGGACAGCGGACTACAATGAGCAGTTCTTC
TRBD2,TRBV4-3,NA,TRBJ2-3,CASSQDLGLAGETWTDTQYF,TGCGCCAGCAGCCAAGATCTAGGACTAGCGGGAGAAACATGGACAGATACGCAGTATTTT
NA,TRBV7-2,medium-sized,TRBJ1-2,CASSAELTSNYGYTF,TGTGCCAGCAGCGCCGAACTCACAAGTAACTATGGCTACACCTTC
NA,TRBV5-8,once,TRBJ1-2,CASSWDTYYGYTF,TGTGCCAGCAGCTGGGACACCTACTATGGCTACACCTTC
TRBD2,TRBV27,few,TRBJ2-3,CASSFRLAGGADTQYF,TGTGCCAGCAGTTTCAGGCTAGCGGGAGGCGCAGATACGCAGTATTTT
TRBD1,TRBV7-9,NA,TRBJ2-7,CASSPGQGFEQYF,TGTGCCAGCAGCCCGGGACAGGGTTTCGAGCAGTACTTC
NA,TRBV6-5,NA,TRBJ2-3,CASSATGGPDTQYF,TGTGCCAGCAGTGCGACAGGAGGGCCAGATACGCAGTATTTT
TRBD2,TRBV25-1,NA,TRBJ2-7,CASSASGLYEQYF,TGTGCCAGCAGTGCTAGCGGACTTTACGAGCAGTACTTC
NA,TRBV5-1,NA,TRBJ1-2,CASSLPENYGYTF,TGCGCCAGCAGCTTGCCGGAGAACTATGGCTACACCTTC
TRBD1,TRBV7-2,NA,TRBJ1-2,CASSSGQGHGYTF,TGTGCCAGCAGCTCAGGACAGGGCCATGGCTACACCTTC
TRBD1,TRBV4-2,NA,TRBJ1-2,CASSQDNRGTYGYTF,TGTGCCAGCAGCCAAGACAACAGGGGCACCTATGGCTACACCTTC
NA,TRBV28,once,TRBJ2-7,CASSFPPDRLSYEQYF,TGTGCCAGCAGTTTCCCCCCCGACAGGTTATCCTACGAGCAGTACTTC
TRBD1,TRBV7-2,NA,TRBJ1-1,CASSPGQANTEAFF,TGTGCCAGCAGCCCGGGACAGGCCAACACTGAAGCTTTCTTT
NA,TRBV6-5,NA,TRBJ1-3,CASRIGQASGNTIYF,TGTGCCAGCAGGATTGGACAAGCCTCTGGAAACACCATATATTTT
NA,TRBV6-1,few,TRBJ1-5,CASSPNESGNQPQHF,TGTGCCAGCAGCCCTAATGAGAGTGGCAATCAGCCCCAGCATTTT
NA,TRBV7-3,once,TRBJ2-1,CASSPGGSYNEQFF,TGTGCCAGCAGCCCAGGCGGCTCCTACAATGAGCAGTTCTTC
NA,TRBV1,NA,TRBJ2-3,CTSSPEWCAASKRTDTQYF,TGCACCAGCAGTCCCGAATGGTGTGCAGCGAGTAAGCGCACAGATACGCAGTATTTT
TRBD2,TRBV27,once,TRBJ2-7,CASSSGLAVEQYF,TGTGCCAGCAGTTCGGGACTAGCTGTCGAGCAGTACTTC
NA,TRBV11-2,NA,TRBJ1-1,CASSLGPLTEAFF,TGTGCCAGCAGCTTGGGACCTCTGACTGAAGCTTTCTTT
TRBD1,TRBV7-8,NA,TRBJ1-1,CASRSSGTGLEAFF,TGTGCCAGCAGATCCTCCGGGACAGGACTCGAGGCTTTCTTT
NA,TRBV6-5,NA,TRBJ2-6,CASSYFQGSGANVLTF,TGTGCCAGCAGTTACTTTCAGGGGTCTGGGGCCAACGTCCTGACTTTC